One sample yielded the 21 T cell receptor beta chains listed below, sequenced in a study of cytomegalovirus exposure and HLA in healthy donors. TCRdb keeps only in-frame clones here, not all; method: immunoSEQ multiplex PCR. The sample carries 65,000 or so clones, approximately 94% recorded once. Material: PBMCs. The source of these receptors is a young man in good health and CMV-seropositive.

This sequence joins TRBV5-4 and TRBJ1-2; 9 bases fit TRBD1. This CDR3 region has 11 residues. The germline CDR1 and CDR2 sequences are SGHNT and YYREEE (reference sequence). The J segment lost 14 bases and the V segment lost 4 bases, leaving 6 bases of the junction unmatched. Here the CDR3 reads CASSLGQGITF. Here the CDR3 DNA reads TGTGCCAGCAGCCTGGGACAGGGTATAACCTTC.

This sequence joins TRBV28 and TRBJ2-1, with D perhaps TRBD1 (5 bases). Trimming cost V 3 bases and J 2 bases, with 8 bases left between them. There are 14 residues in the CDR3. From germline, CDR1 is MDHEN and CDR2 SYDVKM. CDR3 DNA: TGTGCCAGCAGTTTCAGGGCCCCCTACAATGAGCAGTTCTTC. Protein product: CASSFRAPYNEQFF.

The chain links TRBV2 to TRBJ1-5; 9 bases align to TRBD1. The CDR3 loop spans 15 amino acids. The germline CDR1 and CDR2 sequences are SNHLY and FYNNEI. V trimming: 6 bases; J trimming: 3 bases; junction bases outside the gene matches: 6. DNA of the CDR3: TGTGCCAGCAGCCTGACAGGGGGGCTCAATCAGCCCCAGCATTTT. This codes for CASSLTGGLNQPQHF. The full variable domain, with the rest looked up from reference TRBV2 and TRBJ1-5, is EPEVTQTPSHQVTQMGQEVILRCVPISNHLYFYWYRQILGQKVEFLVSFYNNEISEKSEIFDDQFSVERPDGSNFTLKIRSTKLEDSAMYFCASSLTGGLNQPQHFGDGTRLSIL.

The chain is built from TRBV7-9 and TRBJ2-7; 7 positions match TRBD1. Per germline, CDR1 SEHNR and CDR2 FQNEAQ (reference sequence). The CDR3 is 15 amino acids. The V gene end was trimmed by 2 bases and the J gene end by 6 bases; junction bases not matched to a gene: 10. CDR3 protein: CASSLTGDSVSEQYF. The CDR3 coding sequence is TGTGCCAGCAGCTTAACAGGGGACAGTGTCTCCGAGCAGTACTTC. Full variable domain (remainder filled in from reference TRBV7-9 and TRBJ2-7): DTGVSQNPRHKITKRGQNVTFRCDPISEHNRLYWYRQTLGQGPEFLTYFQNEAQLEKSRLLSDRFSAERPKGSFSTLEIQRTEQGDSAMYLCASSLTGDSVSEQYFGPGTRLTVT.

This clone was observed a few times. This chain links TRBV6-1 with TRBJ2-5; D is ambiguous. Per germline, CDR1 MNHNS and CDR2 SASEGT. The germline V and J ends were trimmed by 3 bases and 1 base, with 6 bases remaining between them. The length of the CDR3 is 13 residues. CDR3 DNA: TGTGCCAGCAGTGATCAGATCCAAGAGACCCAGTACTTC. Translation gives CASSDQIQETQYF.

This chain connects TRBV19 to TRBJ1-2; D is perhaps TRBD1 (5 bases). This CDR3 has 14 residues. The germline CDR1 and CDR2 sequences are LNHDA and SQIVND (reference sequence). V was shortened by 7 bases and J by 0 bases, with 12 bases between the two germline ends. The CDR3, as DNA: TGTGCCAGTACCCGGGGGTCATCTAACTATGGCTACACCTTC. It encodes CASTRGSSNYGYTF.

The V gene is TRBV19, the J gene TRBJ1-5; TRBD1 is a possible D gene (5 bases). Germline lookup yields CDR1 LNHDA and CDR2 SQIVND (reference sequence). Between the trimmed V and J ends, which lost 1 base and 7 bases, there was a span of 11 bases. The CDR3 has 14 amino acids. Written as DNA, the CDR3 is TGTGCCAGTAGTATAGTGGTCCAGGGACAGCCCCAGCATTTT. Its protein product is CASSIVVQGQPQHF. Filled out from reference TRBV19 and TRBJ1-5, the complete variable domain reads DGGITQSPKYLFRKEGQNVTLSCEQNLNHDAMYWYRQDPGQGLRLIYYSQIVNDFQKGDIAEGYSVSREKKESFPLTVTSAQKNPTAFYLCASSIVVQGQPQHFGDGTRLSIL.

The chain employs TRBV25-1 and TRBJ1-1, with TRBD1 as a possible D gene (6 bases). Trimming cost V 2 bases and J 2 bases, with 15 bases left between them. The CDR3 is 16 residues long. The germline V gene encodes CDR1 MGHDK and CDR2 SYGVNS. The CDR3 reads CASSEVTGGANTEAFF. The CDR3 DNA is TGTGCCAGCAGTGAAGTGACAGGTGGGGCTAACACTGAAGCTTTCTTT.

The chain recombines TRBV18 with TRBJ2-7, with TRBD1 matching over 7 bases. This CDR3 region has 16 residues. The germline V gene has CDR1 KGHSH and CDR2 LQKENI. V shed 3 bases, J shed 7 bases, and the junction held 15 bases outside the gene matches. In DNA form, the CDR3 reads TGTGCCAGCTCACCTCCTTCGACAGGGTGGGTTGCTGAGCAGTACTTC. Translation: CASSPPSTGWVAEQYF.

The rearrangement joins TRBV7-2 to TRBJ1-6, with unresolved D. Per germline, CDR1 SGHTA and CDR2 FQGNSA. The ends were cut back, 0 bases at V and 5 bases at J, with 11 bases in the middle. The CDR3 is 16 residues long. The CDR3 loop reads CASSLAATDHNSPLHF. The CDR3 DNA is TGTGCCAGCAGCTTAGCAGCAACAGATCATAATTCACCCCTCCACTTT.

The chain couples TRBV11-2 to TRBJ2-7; no reliable D call. Germline CDR1 and CDR2: SGHAT and FQNNGV. The CDR3 is 14 residues long. V dropped 2 bases and J dropped 2 bases, with 10 bases sitting between them. CDR3 sequence (DNA): TGTGCCAGCAGCTTACCCGACATCGCCTACGAGCAGTACTTC. This codes for CASSLPDIAYEQYF.

V and J are TRBV2 and TRBJ2-5; 8 bases are a match to TRBD1. Germline values: CDR1 SNHLY, CDR2 FYNNEI. The ends lost 7 bases at V and 8 bases at J; junction bases unmatched: 15. This CDR3 region has 15 residues. The CDR3 protein is CASTTSGQVSGTQYF. CDR3 DNA: TGTGCCAGCACGACTTCGGGACAGGTTTCAGGAACCCAGTACTTC.

The rearrangement links TRBV27 to TRBJ2-1, with TRBD2 as a possible D gene (6 bases). Trimming stripped 7 bases from V and 0 bases from J, with 13 bases between. The V gene's germline CDR1 is MNHEY and CDR2 SMNVEV (reference sequence). This CDR3 spans 15 amino acids. This chain's CDR3 is CASTSGTSSYNEQFF. As DNA, the CDR3 is TGTGCCAGCACCTCCGGGACTTCCTCCTACAATGAGCAGTTCTTC.

This chain links TRBV11-2 with TRBJ2-5, with D perhaps TRBD2 (6 bases). Germline loops: CDR1 SGHAT, CDR2 FQNNGV. The ends were cut back, 4 bases at V and 5 bases at J, with 14 bases in the middle. The CDR3 totals 14 residues. The CDR3 loop reads CASSYSGVGETQYF. CDR3 coding DNA: TGTGCCAGCAGCTACTCGGGGGTAGGGGAGACCCAGTACTTC.

The CDR3 DNA reads TGTGCCAGCAGCCTCGGACATCTTTACGAGCAGTACTTC. Its protein product is CASSLGHLYEQYF. The chain has TRBV14 and TRBJ2-7, with D possibly matching TRBD1 (5 bases). Per the germline V gene, CDR1 is SGHDN and CDR2 is FVKESK. Deletions cut 4 bases from V and 4 bases from J, with 11 bases between. The CDR3 loop spans 13 amino acids.

The rearrangement joins TRBV19 to TRBJ1-5, with a weak D call TRBD1 (5 bases). Germline V lookup: CDR1 LNHDA, CDR2 SQIVND (reference sequence). Trimming pared 7 bases from V and 0 bases from J, leaving 10 bases between. This CDR3 has 14 residues. In nucleotides, the CDR3 is TGTGCCAGTAATAAACAGGCTAGCAATCAGCCCCAGCATTTT. Translation: CASNKQASNQPQHF.

The sample holds a few counts of this clone. The chain uses TRBV28 and TRBJ1-2, with D possibly being TRBD1 (6 bases). V lost 6 bases and J lost 4, with 12 bases in between. Germline V gives CDR1 MDHEN, CDR2 SYDVKM. This CDR3 contains 13 residues. The DNA of the CDR3 is TGTGCCAGCAGCCCAGGGGAATCCTATGGCTACACCTTC. Protein sequence: CASSPGESYGYTF.

The V and J genes are TRBV4-1 and TRBJ2-3, with no clear D. CDR1 and CDR2 from the germline V gene are MGHRA and YSYEKL. V dropped 5 bases and J dropped 3 bases, with 9 bases sitting between them. This CDR3 comprises 13 residues. For the CDR3, the DNA is TGCGCCAGCAGCGTACTGCGGACAGATACGCAGTATTTT. Amino acid sequence: CASSVLRTDTQYF.

This rearrangement joins TRBV15 to TRBJ2-3, with a possible D match to TRBD1 (5 bases). V lost 0 bases and J lost 3, with 10 bases in between. The CDR3 is 15 amino acids. Germline CDR1 and CDR2: LNHNV and YYDKDF (reference sequence). The CDR3 region has the DNA TGTGCCACCAGCAGAGATCTGCCAGGGACAGATACGCAGTATTTT. Translating it yields CATSRDLPGTDTQYF.

The gene calls are TRBV10-1 and TRBJ2-1, with D maybe TRBD2 (5 bases). Germline V gene data show CDR1 as WNHNN and CDR2 as SYGVQD (reference sequence). This CDR3 has 12 amino acids. V lost 0 bases, J lost 8 bases, and 5 bases lay in between. This CDR3 is CASSESRDEQFF. DNA for the CDR3: TGCGCCAGCAGTGAGTCGAGGGATGAGCAGTTCTTC.

The J gene is TRBJ2-7, the V gene TRBV29-1, with D possibly matching TRBD1 (7 bases). V was clipped by 4 bases and J by 4 bases, with 14 bases between them. CDR3 size: 13 residues. Germline V CDR1 and CDR2: SQVTM, ANQGSEA. CDR3 protein: CSVVWTGGYEQYF. DNA of the CDR3: TGCAGCGTTGTATGGACAGGAGGGTACGAGCAGTACTTC.